This T cell receptor beta chain came from a study of beta chain features in type 1 diabetes. This clone came up a few times. The antigen is not known. Naive, central memory, regulatory and stem cell-like memory cells within the CD4+ compartment were sorted using CD45RO/CCR7/CD25/CD127/CD95/CD27. Each sorted fraction was over 98% pure. The authors reverse transcribed all of the isolated RNA, so sequencing captured expressed TCRB transcripts. Libraries were prepared by immunoSEQ multiplex PCR; TCRdb keeps only in-frame clonotypes and omits some of them. The table has 160,000 or so clones, about 8.1% seen once. Study outcomes and limitations: In these data, an HLA type influence on TCRB rearrangement remained unresolved. TCRB CDR3 length was moderately but significantly reduced in all four CD4+ subsets of Type 1 diabetes patients.

Germline V CDR1 and CDR2: SEHNR, FQNEAQ (reference sequence). The CDR3 contains 15 residues. V lost 8 bases and J lost 4; bases outside the gene matches: 13. The TCR comes from a woman aged 18-30 years with type 1 diabetes. The sample consisted of central memory CD4+ T cells from blood. This chain connects TRBV7-9 to TRBJ1-1; TRBD1 aligns across 7 bases. CDR3 in amino acids: CASVRPTGEATEAFF. In DNA, the CDR3 is TGTGCCAGCGTTAGGCCCACAGGGGAGGCCACTGAAGCTTTCTTT. Based on the CDR3 plus reference TRBV7-9 and TRBJ1-1, the full variable domain is DTGVSQNPRHKITKRGQNVTFRCDPISEHNRLYWYRQTLGQGPEFLTYFQNEAQLEKSRLLSDRFSAERPKGSFSTLEIQRTEQGDSAMYLCASVRPTGEATEAFFGQGTRLTVV.